The 28 T cell receptor beta chains below all came from one sample that was sequenced in a study of cytomegalovirus exposure and HLA in healthy donors. A multiplex PCR was run with 60 Vbeta primers and 13 Jbeta primers. TCRdb keeps only in-frame clones here, not all; method: immunoSEQ multiplex PCR. Of 120,000 or so clones listed, more than 60% are singletons. The sequenced sample consisted of PBMCs. The receptors here all came from a woman between 45 and 65 years old in good health and CMV-seropositive.

This sequence joins TRBV5-4 and TRBJ2-5, with D perhaps matching TRBD2 (5 bases). Germline values: CDR1 SGHNT, CDR2 YYREEE (reference sequence). V lost 2 bases to trimming and J lost 4 bases, with 15 bases between them. The CDR3 is 15 amino acids. CDR3 DNA sequence: TGTGCCAGCAGCTTTGGGTCTAGCCGCCCAGAGACCCAGTACTTC. Translating gives CASSFGSSRPETQYF. Complete variable domain (other parts from reference TRBV5-4 and TRBJ2-5): ETGVTQSPTHLIKTRGQQVTLRCSSQSGHNTVSWYQQALGQGPQFIFQYYREEENGRGNFPPRFSGLQFPNYSSELNVNALELDDSALYLCASSFGSSRPETQYFGPGTRLLVL.

The V and J genes are TRBV25-1 and TRBJ2-3, with a tentative D call TRBD1 (6 bases). CDR1 MGHDK and CDR2 SYGVNS come from the germline V gene. CDR3 length: 13 residues. V shed 10 bases and J shed 2 bases, with 13 bases lying between them. CDR3 residues: CATQGGFTDTQYF. The CDR3 nucleotides are TGTGCCACCCAAGGGGGATTCACAGATACGCAGTATTTT.

The rearrangement uses TRBV23-1 and TRBJ1-1, with 9 bases that match TRBD1. TRBV23-1 is given ORF status, its function remaining uncertain. The CDR3 has 14 residues. With V trimmed by 4 bases and J by 10 bases, 10 bases remained unmatched. The chain's CDR3 is CASSPYRGRKIAFF. In DNA form, the CDR3 reads TGCGCCAGCAGTCCCTACAGGGGGCGGAAGATAGCTTTCTTT.

The chain links TRBV7-2 to TRBJ1-3, with D maybe TRBD1 (6 bases). V gave up 5 bases and J gave up 0 bases, with 11 bases separating them. CDR1 and CDR2 from the germline V gene are SGHTA and FQGNSA. The CDR3 is made up of 15 amino acids. The CDR3 loop reads CASSPRTVSGNTIYF. CDR3 DNA sequence: TGTGCCAGCAGCCCCCGGACAGTCTCTGGAAACACCATATATTTT.

This chain connects TRBV10-3 to TRBJ2-5, with 7 nucleotides matching TRBD1. CDR3 length: 13 amino acids. V dropped 7 bases and J dropped 5; count of bases not matched to a gene: 7. In germline, CDR1 is ENHRY, CDR2 SYGVKD. Written as DNA, the CDR3 is TGTGCCATCAACACAGGGGTAGGGGAGACCCAGTACTTC. Translation: CAINTGVGETQYF.

J is TRBJ1-1 and V is TRBV5-4; 9 bases are shared with TRBD1. The J segment lost 6 bases and the V segment lost 2 bases, leaving 8 bases of the junction unmatched. The CDR3 sequence is 15 residues long. CDR1 SGHNT and CDR2 YYREEE come from the germline V gene (reference sequence). The CDR3 bases are TGTGCCAGCAGCTTCCCCGGACAGGGGATGCCTGAAGCTTTCTTT. Translated, it gives CASSFPGQGMPEAFF. The variable domain in full, completed from reference TRBV5-4 and TRBJ1-1, reads ETGVTQSPTHLIKTRGQQVTLRCSSQSGHNTVSWYQQALGQGPQFIFQYYREEENGRGNFPPRFSGLQFPNYSSELNVNALELDDSALYLCASSFPGQGMPEAFFGQGTRLTVV.

A few counts support this clone. The chain combines TRBV7-6 with TRBJ1-2, with TRBD1 as a possible D gene (6 bases). Deletions cut 6 bases from V and 4 bases from J, with 12 bases between. Germline V gene data show CDR1 as SGHVS and CDR2 as FNYEAQ. The CDR3 covers 13 residues. CDR3 bases: TGTGCCAGCAGTTCTACAGGGAGCTATGGCTACACCTTC. It is translated as CASSSTGSYGYTF.

The rearrangement uses TRBV30 and TRBJ2-7; D unclear. The CDR3 has 14 amino acids. The V gene lost 0 bases and the J gene lost 0 bases, with 9 bases spanning the gap. Germline CDR1 is GTSNPN and CDR2 is SVGIG (reference sequence). The CDR3 region is CAWSVQVGSYEQYF. In nucleotides, the CDR3 is TGTGCCTGGAGTGTCCAGGTGGGCTCCTACGAGCAGTACTTC.

The rearrangement joins TRBV14 to TRBJ2-7; D remains ambiguous. Deletions cut 3 bases from V and 2 bases from J, with 11 bases between. Germline V CDR1 and CDR2: SGHDN, FVKESK. The CDR3 is 14 amino acids. This CDR3 reads CASSQSTITYEQYF. For the CDR3, the DNA is TGTGCCAGCAGCCAGAGTACTATCACCTACGAGCAGTACTTC.

V and J are TRBV29-1 and TRBJ2-7; maybe TRBD2 (6 bases). Between the trimmed V and J ends, which lost 2 bases and 4 bases, there was a span of 15 bases. Per germline, CDR1 SQVTM and CDR2 ANQGSEA. The CDR3 totals 14 residues. The CDR3 sequence: CSVEKAGDQYEQYF. The CDR3 region has the DNA TGCAGCGTTGAAAAAGCGGGTGATCAATACGAGCAGTACTTC.

The chain employs TRBV25-1 and TRBJ2-5; 8 nucleotides match TRBD2. The CDR3 sequence is 14 residues long. Germline V CDR1 and CDR2: MGHDK, SYGVNS. V dropped 2 bases and J dropped 2; count of bases not matched to a gene: 1. CDR3 loop: CASSEGLAQETQYF. As DNA, the CDR3 is TGTGCCAGCAGTGAAGGACTAGCACAAGAGACCCAGTACTTC.

This clone has only a few counts. The gene calls are TRBV6-1 and TRBJ2-7; tentative D call: TRBD2 (7 bases). Trimming took off 6 bases at V and 6 bases at J, with 18 bases between the two ends. Germline loops: CDR1 MNHNS, CDR2 SASEGT. There are 14 residues in the CDR3. Here the CDR3 reads CASRPRGALGEQYF. DNA of the CDR3: TGTGCCAGCAGACCTCGGGGGGCGCTGGGCGAGCAGTACTTC.

The V and J genes are TRBV7-9 and TRBJ1-1; 8 bases are a match to TRBD1. J lost 5 bases, V lost 5 bases, and 4 bases had no gene match. The CDR3 has 13 residues. The germline V gene encodes CDR1 SEHNR and CDR2 FQNEAQ (reference sequence). CDR3 DNA: TGTGCCAGCAGCCTCGACAGGGGAACTGAAGCTTTCTTT. The encoded protein is CASSLDRGTEAFF.

The genes are TRBV30 and TRBJ1-1; no firm D call. The CDR3 is made up of 13 amino acids. The V end lost 3 bases, the J end lost 6 bases, and 14 bases lay between the germline ends. CDR1 is GTSNPN and CDR2 is SVGIG in the germline V gene (reference sequence). The CDR3 here is CAWRRDKIPEAFF. DNA of the CDR3: TGTGCCTGGAGGAGAGACAAAATCCCTGAAGCTTTCTTT.

The chain recombines TRBV7-2 with TRBJ1-4; D unresolved. The V end was cut by 5 bases, the J end by 0 bases, with 16 bases between. The germline CDR1 and CDR2 sequences are SGHTA and FQGNSA. The CDR3 sequence is 17 residues long. The CDR3 DNA sequence: TGTGCCAGCAGCCCCATGGGGAGACCTGCAACTAATGAAAAACTGTTTTTT. It specifies CASSPMGRPATNEKLFF.

J is TRBJ1-4 and V is TRBV5-4; 7 bases map to TRBD1. V was pared by 4 bases and J by 3 bases, with 9 bases of the junction left unmatched. CDR1 SGHNT and CDR2 YYREEE come from the germline V gene (reference sequence). The CDR3 covers 16 residues. CDR3 amino acids: CASSVDRERSNEKLFF. DNA for the CDR3: TGTGCCAGCAGCGTCGACAGGGAAAGGTCTAATGAAAAACTGTTTTTT.

Points on this clone: One junction end does not reproduce the germline sequence, and a read error may be involved. The CDR3 spells CASREGTINIQYF. CDR3 coding DNA: TGTGCCAGCAGAGAAGGGACAATCAACATTCAGTACTTC. The rearrangement uses TRBV6-1 and TRBJ2-4; TRBD1 might be the D (6 bases). CDR1 and CDR2 (germline): MNHNS, SASEGT. This CDR3 is built from 13 residues.

The chain joins TRBV19 to TRBJ2-3; 7 bases map to TRBD2. V lost 10 bases to trimming and J lost 3 bases; unmatched junction nucleotides: 10. This CDR3 has 14 residues. Germline lookup yields CDR1 LNHDA and CDR2 SQIVND (reference sequence). In nucleotides, the CDR3 is TGTGCCACCTCGGTGGGGGGGGGAACAGATACGCAGTATTTT. Translating it yields CATSVGGGTDTQYF.

V gene TRBV14 combines with J gene TRBJ1-3; D ambiguous. This CDR3 has 14 residues. The germline gives CDR1 SGHDN, CDR2 FVKESK. V lost 8 bases and J lost 1, with 12 bases in between. In DNA form, the CDR3 reads TGTGCCAGCGCTCAAGGAGGATCTGGAAACACCATATATTTT. Translation gives CASAQGGSGNTIYF.

This chain uses TRBV28 with TRBJ1-1; TRBD1 might be the D (6 bases). The CDR3 has 15 residues. Germline V gene sequence: CDR1 MDHEN, CDR2 SYDVKM. Trimming cost V 6 bases and J 0 bases, with 14 bases left between them. In DNA, the CDR3 is TGTGCCAGCAGCCGGGACACCTACATGAACACTGAAGCTTTCTTT. It translates to CASSRDTYMNTEAFF.

This chain connects TRBV5-1 to TRBJ2-7; D remains unclear. The germline V and J ends were trimmed by 3 bases and 0 bases, with 10 bases remaining between them. The germline CDR1 and CDR2 sequences are SGHRS and YFSETQ. This CDR3 contains 14 residues. The CDR3 coding sequence is TGCGCCAGCAGCTCGGGTGTCCTCTCCTACGAGCAGTACTTC. Its translation: CASSSGVLSYEQYF.

This clone turned up a few times. The J gene is TRBJ2-5, the V gene TRBV30; tentative D call: TRBD2 (6 bases). The J call may not be correct, given that the DNA end is closer to TRBJ2-7. The CDR3 is 15 residues long. Germline CDR1 GTSNPN, CDR2 SVGIG (reference sequence). Here the CDR3 reads CAWRGPVGRSYEQYF. DNA of the CDR3: TGTGCCTGGAGGGGCCCGGTCGGGAGATCCTACGAGCAGTACTTC.

The gene calls are TRBV6-5 and TRBJ1-5; weak D call: TRBD1 (5 bases). CDR1 and CDR2 from the germline V gene are MNHEY and SVGAGI. The CDR3 loop spans 14 amino acids. Trimming removed 2 bases from V and 4 bases from J, with 9 bases in between. The CDR3 region has the DNA TGTGCCAGCAGTTACAGGGAGGGGAATCAGCCCCAGCATTTT. Translating gives CASSYREGNQPQHF.

The chain carries TRBV7-9 and TRBJ2-3; D is perhaps TRBD2 (7 bases). V shed 10 bases and J shed 6 bases, with 23 bases lying between them. Germline V gives CDR1 SEHNR, CDR2 FQNEAQ (reference sequence). CDR3 length: 15 residues. The CDR3 bases are TGTGCCATCACTCCAAACCCGGGGGGCGGCGATACGCAGTATTTT. It yields the protein CAITPNPGGGDTQYF.

The V and J genes are TRBV12-2 and TRBJ2-5; TRBD1, the table's D call, lacks a check against the DNA. TRBV12-2 is a known pseudogene. This CDR3 spans 15 amino acids. The CDR3 DNA is TGTGCAAGTCGCTCTAGAGGGACAGGAGAAGAGACCCAGTACTTC. It specifies CASRSRGTGEETQYF.

The CDR3 nucleotides read TGTGCCAGCACCCAGGGGATAGGTCAGCCCCAGCATTTT. Translated: CASTQGIGQPQHF. The chain combines TRBV7-2 with TRBJ1-5; D perhaps matches TRBD1 (6 bases). The ends were cut back, 7 bases at V and 6 bases at J, with 13 bases in the middle. This CDR3 has 13 residues. Looked up from germline, CDR1 is SGHTA and CDR2 is FQGNSA.

The J gene is TRBJ2-5, the V gene TRBV9; possible D gene TRBD2, 6 bases. Looked up from germline, CDR1 is SGDLS and CDR2 is YYNGEE. This CDR3 is built from 16 residues. V shed 1 base and J shed 0 bases, with 13 bases lying between them. Written as DNA, the CDR3 is TGTGCCAGCAGCGTATTTTCTAGCGTTGACCAAGAGACCCAGTACTTC. It yields the protein CASSVFSSVDQETQYF.

The genes are TRBV4-1 and TRBJ1-2; D is undetermined. From germline, CDR1 is MGHRA and CDR2 YSYEKL. This CDR3 region has 14 residues. Trimming removed 0 bases from V and 6 bases from J, with 11 bases in between. The CDR3 region is CASSQETTKHGYTF. CDR3 sequence (DNA): TGCGCCAGCAGCCAAGAGACCACTAAACATGGCTACACCTTC.